This T cell receptor beta chain was captured in a study of cytomegalovirus exposure and HLA in healthy donors. Remarks on this clone: Its target is unknown.

Broader study findings: A previous analysis found most TCR beta V segments productive roughly 87% or roughly 30% of the time. Most likely, a cluster of highly shared sequence variants arose as a sequencing artifact. Later analysis associated a missense DCLRE1C variant with TCR beta V- and J-gene trimming.

Germline CDR1 SGHDT, CDR2 YYEEEE. CDR3 length equals 16 residues. V dropped 0 bases and J dropped 5; count of bases not matched to a gene: 9. Amplification used 60 Vbeta primers and 13 Jbeta primers. TCRdb's copy holds only in-frame clones and misses some; the assay was immunoSEQ multiplex PCR. Reported are approximately 54,000 clones; the ten largest clones contain about 6.7%. The sequence was obtained from a woman between 40 and 55 years old in good health and CMV-seronegative. The chain recombines TRBV5-6 with TRBJ2-3, with 7 bases identical to TRBD2. The specimen was PBMCs. The DNA for the CDR3 is TGTGCCAGCAGCTTGGCGCCCAGCGGGGTACAAGATACGCAGTATTTT. As protein: CASSLAPSGVQDTQYF.